The rows below give T cell receptor beta chains drawn from one sample of a study of T cells in localized non-small cell lung cancer. Using immunoSEQ multiplex PCR, the repertoire was profiled, and TCRdb retains in-frame clones only, with some absent. The sample yields around 130,000 clones, around 92% seen once. The input for sequencing was peripheral blood, taken before any cancer treatment. These receptor sequences come from an older female donor with stage I lung adenocarcinoma. The CDR3 runs from the conserved cysteine through the conserved F or W. Each record gives: V gene, D gene, clone size, J gene, CDR3 protein, CDR3 DNA. The D gene is left open where the match is weak. Only part of the rows carry a size: once, few, many, or a class if the clone is expanded.

TRBV2	TRBD1	-	TRBJ2-7	CASSELPGTGRNEQYF	TGTGCCAGCAGTGAACTCCCCGGGACAGGGCGGAACGAGCAGTACTTC
TRBV7-9	TRBD2	once	TRBJ2-1	CAGGLAGTEQFF	TGTGCCGGGGGACTAGCGGGAACTGAGCAGTTCTTC
TRBV10-3	TRBD1	once	TRBJ1-1	CAIGRADRVLYTEAFF	TGTGCCATCGGTCGGGCCGACAGGGTACTTTACACTGAAGCTTTCTTT
TRBV2	TRBD2	-	TRBJ2-3	CASKLAGGPDTQYF	TGTGCCAGCAAACTAGCGGGAGGCCCAGATACGCAGTATTTT
TRBV15	-	-	TRBJ1-4	CATSRELTRQFREKLFF	TGTGCCACCAGCAGAGAACTGACTCGACAGTTTAGGGAAAAACTGTTTTTT
TRBV7-9	-	-	TRBJ2-7	CASSTGNTATEQYF	TGTGCCAGCAGCACCGGGAATACTGCTACGGAGCAGTACTTC
TRBV19	-	-	TRBJ1-5	CASGTSGSQPQHF	TGTGCCAGTGGAACGTCGGGAAGTCAGCCCCAGCATTTT
TRBV28	-	-	TRBJ2-1	CASPTERRFF	TGTGCCAGCCCAACGGAACGCAGGTTCTTC
TRBV6-5	-	-	TRBJ1-2	CASSYSLNYGYTF	TGTGCCAGCAGTTACTCGTTGAACTATGGCTACACCTTC
TRBV5-1	-	-	TRBJ2-5	CASSTYRDSLETQYF	TGCGCCAGCAGCACATACCGGGACTCCCTAGAGACCCAGTACTTC
TRBV2	TRBD2	-	TRBJ2-5	CASRKLAGGETQYF	TGTGCCAGCAGAAAACTAGCGGGAGGGGAGACCCAGTACTTC
TRBV7-9	-	-	TRBJ2-5	CASSLQETQYF	TGTGCCAGCAGCCTCCAAGAGACCCAGTACTTC
TRBV6-4	TRBD1	-	TRBJ1-1	CASIDGTGGTEAFF	TGTGCCAGCATCGACGGGACAGGGGGCACTGAAGCTTTCTTT
TRBV5-1	TRBD1	-	TRBJ2-7	CASSLAFDRDAYEQYF	TGCGCCAGCAGCTTGGCCTTTGACAGGGACGCCTACGAGCAGTACTTC
TRBV18	TRBD2	few	TRBJ2-7	CASSPSGGPYEQYF	TGTGCCAGCTCACCCAGCGGGGGTCCTTACGAGCAGTACTTC
TRBV19	-	-	TRBJ1-2	CASSIEGGKNYGYTF	TGTGCCAGTAGTATAGAAGGCGGTAAGAATTATGGCTACACCTTC
TRBV25-1	-	-	TRBJ2-7	CASNGGVQFREQYF	TGTGCCAGCAACGGAGGAGTTCAATTTCGGGAGCAGTACTTC
TRBV5-8	-	-	TRBJ2-5	CASSLPSLGETQYF	TGTGCCAGCAGCTTGCCCTCTCTGGGAGAGACCCAGTACTTC
TRBV5-1	TRBD1	once	TRBJ2-7	CASSLEGTGGVGEQYF	TGCGCCAGCAGCTTGGAGGGGACAGGGGGCGTTGGCGAGCAGTACTTC
TRBV7-6	TRBD2	-	TRBJ2-7	CASSLSPSGGSHEQYF	TGTGCCAGCAGCTTGTCTCCGTCTGGCGGGAGTCACGAGCAGTACTTC
TRBV7-9	-	-	TRBJ1-2	CASSSRGRFDYTF	TGTGCCAGCAGCTCCCGGGGGAGATTCGACTACACCTTC
TRBV14	-	-	TRBJ2-7	CASSLGHLYEQYF	TGTGCCAGCAGCCTGGGACATCTATACGAGCAGTACTTC
TRBV28	-	-	TRBJ2-7	CASSRTFDYRESSYEQYF	TGTGCCAGCAGCCGGACTTTTGATTACCGGGAAAGCTCCTACGAGCAGTACTTC
TRBV7-7	TRBD1	-	TRBJ2-2	CASSPNRGSGELFF	TGTGCCAGCAGCCCTAACAGGGGTTCTGGGGAGCTGTTTTTT
TRBV7-9	-	-	TRBJ1-2	CASSPVGGYGYTF	TGTGCCAGCAGCCCAGTAGGGGGCTATGGCTACACCTTC
TRBV7-9	-	-	TRBJ2-1	CASSLGGEQFF	TGTGCCAGCAGTCTCGGGGGCGAGCAGTTCTTC
TRBV7-9	-	-	TRBJ2-4	CASSREGLNIQYF	TGTGCCAGCAGCCGCGAAGGGTTAAACATTCAGTACTTC
TRBV5-4	TRBD2	-	TRBJ2-7	CASSWSGRINEQYF	TGTGCCAGCAGTTGGAGCGGGAGGATCAACGAGCAGTACTTC
TRBV7-2	-	-	TRBJ2-7	CASSFIAVPYEQYF	TGTGCCAGCAGCTTTATCGCAGTCCCCTACGAGCAGTACTTC
TRBV6-1	-	-	TRBJ2-1	CASKQGQEQFF	TGTGCCAGCAAACAAGGACAGGAGCAGTTCTTC
TRBV5-1	-	-	TRBJ2-1	CASSSPGASYNEQFF	TGCGCCAGCAGCTCTCCGGGGGCCTCCTACAATGAGCAGTTCTTC
TRBV5-1	-	-	TRBJ1-4	CASSFGRGAGNEKLFF	TGCGCCAGCAGCTTTGGGCGGGGGGCCGGGAATGAAAAACTGTTTTTT
TRBV7-3	TRBD1	-	TRBJ2-2	CASSPTTTGPGELFF	TGTGCCAGCAGCCCGACAACGACAGGGCCCGGGGAGCTGTTTTTT
TRBV7-3	TRBD2	-	TRBJ2-1	CASSSRLAVYNEQFF	TGTGCCAGCAGCTCTAGACTAGCCGTCTACAATGAGCAGTTCTTC
TRBV28	-	once	TRBJ2-3	CASNGAVPLPNTDTQYF	TGTGCCAGCAACGGGGCCGTCCCCTTGCCTAACACAGATACGCAGTATTTT
TRBV2	-	-	TRBJ1-2	CASSVSRAGGYTF	TGTGCCAGCAGTGTGTCCAGGGCTGGCGGCTACACCTTC
TRBV9	TRBD2	-	TRBJ2-6	CASSPSTSGSSGANVLTF	TGTGCCAGCAGCCCGTCGACTAGCGGGAGTTCTGGGGCCAACGTCCTGACTTTC
TRBV5-1	TRBD2	-	TRBJ2-3	CASSLEREAGDTQYF	TGCGCCAGCAGCCTCGAGCGGGAGGCCGGGGATACGCAGTATTTT
TRBV2	-	-	TRBJ2-3	CASSRGVHTDTQYF	TGTGCCAGCTCGAGGGGGGTCCACACAGATACGCAGTATTTT
TRBV14	TRBD1	-	TRBJ1-2	CASSQGTGVGYTF	TGTGCCAGCAGCCAAGGGACAGGGGTTGGCTACACCTTC
TRBV6-5	-	-	TRBJ1-5	CASSTFRGRSQPQHF	TGTGCCAGCAGTACCTTCAGGGGAAGGAGCCAGCCCCAGCATTTT
TRBV5-1	TRBD2	-	TRBJ2-1	CASSPPELAGNNEQFF	TGCGCCAGCAGCCCCCCGGAGCTAGCGGGAAACAATGAGCAGTTCTTC
TRBV2	-	-	TRBJ1-3	CASRGRPGSGNTIYF	TGTGCCAGCAGGGGACGGCCCGGCTCTGGAAACACCATATATTTT
TRBV7-3	TRBD2	-	TRBJ2-2	CASSLTSGRALGTGELFF	TGTGCCAGCAGCTTGACTAGCGGGAGGGCCTTGGGCACCGGGGAGCTGTTTTTT
TRBV28	TRBD2	-	TRBJ2-7	CATGRGGEGEQYF	TGTGCAACGGGGCGGGGGGGCGAGGGCGAGCAGTACTTC
TRBV6-6	-	-	TRBJ1-1	CASSYTASNTEAFF	TGTGCCAGCAGTTACACAGCAAGTAACACTGAAGCTTTCTTT
TRBV7-3	TRBD1	-	TRBJ2-7	CASSPLPRTGGGEQYF	TGTGCCAGCAGCCCACTACCCCGGACAGGGGGCGGAGAGCAGTACTTC
TRBV11-1	TRBD1	-	TRBJ2-5	CASSYSPGQGKETQYF	TGTGCCAGCAGCTATTCGCCGGGACAGGGGAAAGAGACCCAGTACTTC
TRBV19	TRBD2	-	TRBJ2-3	CASSKGLASTDTQYF	TGTGCCAGTAGCAAGGGACTAGCTAGCACAGATACGCAGTATTTT
TRBV28	-	-	TRBJ2-7	CASSFGNAYEQYF	TGTGCCAGCAGTTTCGGGAACGCCTACGAGCAGTACTTC
TRBV7-2	-	-	TRBJ2-5	CASSSSRLARADF	TGTGCCAGCAGTTCCTCTAGGCTGGCCCGAGCGGACTTC
TRBV19	-	-	TRBJ2-4	CASSMGADKNIQYF	TGTGCCAGTAGTATGGGAGCGGACAAAAACATTCAGTACTTC
TRBV28	-	-	TRBJ2-7	CASTRVGYEQYF	TGTGCCAGCACAAGGGTTGGCTACGAGCAGTACTTC
TRBV5-1	TRBD2	few	TRBJ2-7	CASSWGTSGRRTGFVQQYF	TGCGCCAGCAGCTGGGGGACTAGCGGGAGGCGGACGGGGTTTGTCCAGCAGTACTTC
TRBV30	-	-	TRBJ1-4	CASPGGAGNEKLFF	TGTGCCTCCCCAGGAGGGGCAGGGAATGAAAAACTGTTTTTT
TRBV5-4	-	-	TRBJ2-5	CASSPYSGTLEETQYF	TGTGCCAGCAGCCCCTACTCCGGGACTCTAGAAGAGACCCAGTACTTC
TRBV9	-	-	TRBJ2-1	CASSVIGLAYNEQFF	TGTGCCAGCAGCGTAATCGGACTGGCCTACAATGAGCAGTTCTTC
TRBV6-1	TRBD2	-	TRBJ2-3	CASMTAGGTTDTQYF	TGTGCCAGCATGACAGCGGGAGGGACCACAGATACGCAGTATTTT
TRBV20-1	TRBD2	-	TRBJ2-5	CSARAGVEQYF	TGCAGTGCCCGAGCGGGAGTAGAGCAGTACTTC